Detailed here is one T cell receptor beta chain. The germline V gene has CDR1 LNHDA and CDR2 SQIVND (reference sequence). This CDR3 has 13 amino acids. Trimming took 6 bases from V and 5 from J, leaving 13 bases between them. Assignments of participants to cohorts depended upon their own reported clinical history. The sample comes from a study of blood T cell repertoires in COVID-19. In the study overall: Samples came from the United States, Italy and Spain, spanning acute and convalescent COVID-19. From T cells, B-cell-depleted T cells, or PBMCs came the material, which was cDNA or gDNA.

Per the authors' pipeline: Scientists estimated how many nucleated cells there were by amplifying reference gene primers. Method: immunoSEQ multiplex PCR; TCRdb's copy keeps in-frame clones and lacks some. For V, J and clone size, that table is used; D and trimming come from the DNA. The data show 200,000 to 250,000 clones, roughly four fifths seen once. This chain links TRBV19 with TRBJ2-5; no clear D. Sequencing was performed on PBMCs or T cells enriched from blood (not recorded which). This receptor was identified in a man in his sixties who had recovered from COVID-19. Here the CDR3 DNA reads TGTGCCAGTAGCAGCAGGTACTGGGAGACCCAGTACTTC. It is translated as CASSSRYWETQYF.